This T cell receptor beta chain came from a study of T cells in Graves' hyperthyroidism and ophthalmopathy. Over 18 months, lack of ophthalmopathy progression marked Graves' hyperthyroidism as stable. It was uncontrolled infection, other autoimmune disease, pregnancy or lactation that excluded patients. This clonotype has at least ten counts. In germline, CDR1 is SGHNT, CDR2 YYREEE (reference sequence). The CDR3 spans 15 residues. Trimming stripped 0 bases from V and 5 bases from J, with 12 bases between. RNA transcripts gave rise to amplified TCR beta CDR3 regions. HTBI primers were employed in a first-round RT-PCR of the TCR CDR3. Each CDR3 protein is one row after TCRdb ran MiXCR on the multiplex PCR reads. The data contain roughly 380,000 distinct CDR3 sequences, roughly 15% of them singletons.

The genes are TRBV5-4 and TRBJ2-1, with D hard to call. The sequencing input was blood. This TCR was recovered from a young woman with Graves' hyperthyroidism. For the CDR3, the DNA is TGTGCCAGCAGCTTGGTTATATCCAGAAACAATGAGCAGTTCTTC. Translation gives CASSLVISRNNEQFF.